This TCR beta chain is from a study of T cells in Graves' hyperthyroidism and ophthalmopathy. RNA transcripts gave rise to amplified TCR beta CDR3 regions. Using the HTBI primer set, a first-round RT-PCR was run on the TCR CDR3. One entry per CDR3 protein results from TCRdb running MiXCR on the multiplex PCR reads. Of 150,000 to 200,000 distinct CDR3 sequences listed, about a tenth are singletons. Aged 18 to 65, the patients had hyperthyroidism that was newly diagnosed and had lasted under 2 months. Thyroid ultrasound, orbital computed tomography, clinical symptoms, and serum thyroxine and TRAb underpinned diagnoses. Study outcomes and limitations: Ophthalmopathy was separated from stable hyperthyroidism by a 13 V-J model.

Many counts were recorded for this clonotype. Its antigen is undetermined. The CDR3 spans 17 residues. The trim removed 3 bases at V and 0 bases at J, leaving 7 bases unmatched. In germline, CDR1 is MRHNA, CDR2 SNTAGT. The gene calls are TRBV6-4 and TRBJ1-5, with 8 bases aligning to TRBD1. Input material: blood. The origin of this receptor is a young woman with Graves' hyperthyroidism that later progressed to Graves' ophthalmopathy. Here the CDR3 reads CASSEWTGSYSNQPQHF. Written as DNA, the CDR3 is TGTGCCAGCAGTGAGTGGACAGGGTCGTATAGCAATCAGCCCCAGCATTTT.